The clone carrying this TCR beta chain was detected only a few times. A single record per CDR3 protein comes from TCRdb applying MiXCR to the 5' RACE reads. The sample consists of 110,000 or so distinct CDR3 sequences, about a tenth of them appearing once. The V gene lost 6 bases and the J gene lost 12 bases, with 15 bases spanning the gap. The length of the CDR3 is 12 residues. The sample comes from a study of spatial heterogeneity in lung cancer. For the study at large: PBMC collected at follow-up were sequenced when available, a median of around 2 years after resection. A consistent excess of beta-chain over alpha-chain sequences was detected.

Time point of the sample: blood at routine non-recurrence follow-up after resection. The chain has TRBV12-3 or TRBV12-4 and TRBJ2-4; D may be TRBD2 (5 bases). This TCR was recovered from a female donor with early-stage non-small cell lung cancer. The sample was PBMCs, taken at follow-up. CDR3 nucleotides: TGTGCCAGCAGCGAGAGGACTGGGTCTCAGTACTTC. Amino acid sequence: CASSERTGSQYF.